This T cell receptor beta chain was profiled in a study of blood T cell repertoires in COVID-19. Germline lookup yields CDR1 LGHNA and CDR2 YSLEER. Trimming shortened V by 3 bases and J by 8 bases, and 19 bases separated the two germline ends. This CDR3 is 15 amino acids long. Only in-frame clones appear in the TCRdb table, and some are missing; sequencing was by immunoSEQ multiplex PCR. This sample has some 200,000 clones, with roughly four fifths found just once. The study recruited people aged about 18 to 89 years across approximately 24 US areas. Recovered status in Cohort 3 required two negative PCRs, clearance, or symptom resolution.

The sequence derives from a man aged 35 to 55 who had recovered from COVID-19. Material: PBMCs or T cells enriched from blood (not recorded which). The rearrangement uses TRBV4-3 and TRBJ1-2; weak D call: TRBD1 (5 bases). CDR3 sequence reads: CASSQAEAGLRGYTF. The CDR3 DNA reads TGCGCCAGCAGCCAGGCTGAGGCGGGACTCAGAGGCTACACCTTC.